In its sample, the clone carrying this T cell receptor beta chain was seen many times. From approximately 9.5 ml of fresh peripheral blood, PBMCs were isolated. Germline values: CDR1 PRHDT, CDR2 FYEKMQ (reference sequence). V lost 1 base, J lost 2 bases, and 9 bases lay in between. The CDR3 consists of 15 residues. TCR beta CDR3 regions were amplified from RNA. In the first-round RT-PCR of the TCR CDR3, the HTBI primer set was used. TCRdb re-analysed the multiplex PCR reads in MiXCR, keeping a single row per CDR3 protein. The sample includes about 320,000 distinct CDR3 sequences, 16% of them seen just once. This specimen comes from a study of T cells in Graves' hyperthyroidism and ophthalmopathy.

The TCR comes from a man aged 30 to 39 with Graves' hyperthyroidism. The genes are TRBV13 and TRBJ1-5; the D gene is possibly TRBD1 (5 bases). Sample: blood. The CDR3, as DNA: TGTGCCAGCAGCTTAGCCAGGGCGGGCAATCAGCCCCAGCATTTT. This gives the protein CASSLARAGNQPQHF.